These T cell receptor beta chains were read from a single sample in a study of T-cell memory formation after mild COVID-19. TCRdb reprocessed the 5' RACE reads via MiXCR and lists one record per CDR3 protein. The table has about 200,000 distinct CDR3 sequences, roughly 10% seen once. Sequences were obtained from PBMCs or a T cell subset sorted from them (not recorded which). The source is a man between 18 and 29 years old who had mild COVID-19 (a few samples of this study predate the infection). Cell type and time point are not known. Both conserved end residues are part of each CDR3. The order of the fields is D gene, clone size, J gene, V gene, CDR3 DNA, CDR3 protein. A D gene is named only where the DNA matches it firmly. The size entry is marked missing in some rows and otherwise reads once, few, many or a size class.

D: TRBD1; size: many; J: TRBJ1-1; V: TRBV2; DNA: TGTGCCAGCAGTTGGGACAGAAACACTGAAGCTTTCTTT; CDR3: CASSWDRNTEAFF
D: TRBD1; size: NA; J: TRBJ2-1; V: TRBV12-3/TRBV12-4; DNA: TGTGCCAGCAGTTTAAGGGTCAGGGGGCTGATCCGGACCCAGAAGGATGAGCAGTTCTTC; CDR3: CASSLRVRGLIRTQKDEQFF
D: NA; size: NA; J: TRBJ1-1; V: TRBV5-5; DNA: TGTGCCAGCAGCTTGGACGAGAGGACGGGCACTGAAGCTTTCTTT; CDR3: CASSLDERTGTEAFF
D: TRBD1; size: few; J: TRBJ1-1; V: TRBV5-1; DNA: TGCGCCAGCAGCTTCGACAGGGGTAACACTGAAGCTTTCTTT; CDR3: CASSFDRGNTEAFF
D: NA; size: few; J: TRBJ2-2; V: TRBV20-1; DNA: TGCAGTGCTAGAGAGCCGGGAGCGAACACCGGGGAGCTGTTTTTT; CDR3: CSAREPGANTGELFF
D: NA; size: NA; J: TRBJ2-3; V: TRBV7-8; DNA: TGTGCCAGCAGCTTAGTTAGGGGGACAACTAGCACAGATACGCAGTATTTT; CDR3: CASSLVRGTTSTDTQYF
D: NA; size: few; J: TRBJ2-1; V: TRBV14; DNA: TGTGCCAGCAGCCAAGGAATCCAGGCAGGTCCTTCCTACAATGAGCAGTTCTTC; CDR3: CASSQGIQAGPSYNEQFF
D: NA; size: few; J: TRBJ1-1; V: TRBV12-3/TRBV12-4; DNA: TGTGCCAGCAGTTCAACCGGGGGTTACGAAGCTTTCTTT; CDR3: CASSSTGGYEAFF
D: NA; size: NA; J: TRBJ1-2; V: TRBV3-1; DNA: TGTGCCAGCAGCCCGACGGGGGACTATGGCTACACCTTC; CDR3: CASSPTGDYGYTF
D: NA; size: NA; J: TRBJ1-4; V: TRBV4-3; DNA: TGCGCCAGCAGCCGCCCGCTTGGTGAAAAACTGTTTTTT; CDR3: CASSRPLGEKLFF
D: NA; size: NA; J: TRBJ1-2; V: TRBV12-3/TRBV12-4; DNA: TGTGCCAGCAGTTTAAGAGGGGATGGCTACACCTTC; CDR3: CASSLRGDGYTF
D: NA; size: NA; J: TRBJ1-2; V: TRBV6-6; DNA: TGTGCCAGCGGTTTTGGCAGGGGAAATGGCTACACCTTC; CDR3: CASGFGRGNGYTF
D: NA; size: NA; J: TRBJ2-7; V: TRBV5-1; DNA: TGCGCCAGCAGTCGGGGACATTTCCCCGAGCAGTACTTC; CDR3: CASSRGHFPEQYF
D: NA; size: many; J: TRBJ1-3; V: TRBV4-3; DNA: TGCGCCAGCAGCCAAGCGCGGACGGCTGGAAACACCATATATTTT; CDR3: CASSQARTAGNTIYF
D: TRBD1; size: few; J: TRBJ1-1; V: TRBV3-1; DNA: TGTGCCAGCAGGATACAGGGGGATGGCACTGAAGCTTTCTTT; CDR3: CASRIQGDGTEAFF
D: NA; size: NA; J: TRBJ2-3; V: TRBV7-2; DNA: TGTGCCAGCAGCTTAGGGCTTACGCAGTATTTT; CDR3: CASSLGLTQYF
D: TRBD2; size: NA; J: TRBJ2-6; V: TRBV7-9; DNA: TGTGCCAGCAGCTTAGTAAGGACTAGCGGGGCTTACTCTGGGGCCAACGTCCTGACTTTC; CDR3: CASSLVRTSGAYSGANVLTF
D: NA; size: NA; J: TRBJ2-5; V: TRBV20-1; DNA: TGCAGTGCTAGAGAGGGGGCTAGAGAGACCCAGTACTTC; CDR3: CSAREGARETQYF
D: NA; size: NA; J: TRBJ2-1; V: TRBV6-2/TRBV6-3; DNA: TGTGCCAGCAGTTACGCTAGCCGCGGCAATGAGCAGTTCTTC; CDR3: CASSYASRGNEQFF
D: NA; size: few; J: TRBJ1-1; V: TRBV29-1; DNA: TGCAGCGTCCATTCAGGGGACACTGAAGCTTTCTTT; CDR3: CSVHSGDTEAFF